This is a list of T cell receptor beta chains from one sample in a study of blood T cell repertoires in COVID-19. The protocol was immunoSEQ multiplex PCR, while the TCRdb copy is restricted to in-frame clones and leaves out a portion. The sample contains under 200,000 clones, around 80% of which appear only once. Sequencing was done on a sample of PBMCs or T cells enriched from blood (not recorded which). These receptor sequences come from a woman aged 65 to 85 in a cohort exposed to, infected with or recovered from COVID-19 (not recorded which). Each CDR3 is given with its conserved first and last residue. D genes are given only for firm matches. Clone size appears in some rows only: once, few, many, or a class for an expanded clone.

D gene: TRBD2
J gene: TRBJ2-7
V gene: TRBV30
clone size: .
CDR3 DNA: TGTGCCTGGAAACCAGGGACTAGCGGGAACTACTACGAGCAGTACTTC
CDR3 protein: CAWKPGTSGNYYEQYF

D gene: TRBD1
J gene: TRBJ1-1
V gene: TRBV9
clone size: .
CDR3 DNA: TGTGCCAGCAGCGCTCAAACAGGGGCTGAAGCTTTCTTT
CDR3 protein: CASSAQTGAEAFF

D gene: .
J gene: TRBJ1-5
V gene: TRBV7-2
clone size: few
CDR3 DNA: TGTGCCAGCAGCTTAGACCCAGGGGCGGGCCAGCCCCAGCATTTT
CDR3 protein: CASSLDPGAGQPQHF

D gene: .
J gene: TRBJ1-4
V gene: TRBV7-9
clone size: .
CDR3 DNA: TGTGCCAGCAGCGATCGTGGGGCGCAGGGGAGTGAAAAACTGTTTTTT
CDR3 protein: CASSDRGAQGSEKLFF

D gene: .
J gene: TRBJ1-1
V gene: TRBV2
clone size: .
CDR3 DNA: TGTGCCAGCAGTAGCACAGGGACCACTGAAGCTTTCTTT
CDR3 protein: CASSSTGTTEAFF

D gene: TRBD2
J gene: TRBJ2-5
V gene: TRBV14
clone size: few
CDR3 DNA: TGTGCCAGCAGCCCATTAGCGGGAGGGGGTGTCCGAGAGACCCAGTACTTC
CDR3 protein: CASSPLAGGGVRETQYF

D gene: TRBD1
J gene: TRBJ1-3
V gene: TRBV10-2
clone size: .
CDR3 DNA: TGCGCCAGCCGCGGGACAGGGGCTGGAAACACCATATATTTT
CDR3 protein: CASRGTGAGNTIYF

D gene: TRBD2
J gene: TRBJ2-7
V gene: TRBV7-9
clone size: .
CDR3 DNA: TGTGCCAGCAGGCCCGGGACTAGCGGCTACGAGCAGTACTTC
CDR3 protein: CASRPGTSGYEQYF

D gene: TRBD2
J gene: TRBJ2-3
V gene: TRBV30
clone size: .
CDR3 DNA: TGTGCCTGGACCATGGGGCTAGCGGGAAGCACAGATACGCAGTATTTT
CDR3 protein: CAWTMGLAGSTDTQYF

D gene: TRBD1
J gene: TRBJ2-3
V gene: TRBV11-2
clone size: .
CDR3 DNA: TGTGCCAGCAGCACGGACAGGTACACAGATACGCAGTATTTT
CDR3 protein: CASSTDRYTDTQYF